Described below is a single T cell receptor (beta chain) sequence and its context. Only a few counts were recorded for this clone. Its antigen remains undetermined. No much larger clonotype is one base removed from it; base qualities were not supplied. This record belongs to a study of blood T cell repertoires in COVID-19 (dated by TCRdb to the early 2020s). A note on the overall study: Samples covering the acute and convalescent phases of COVID-19 were provided by collaborators in the United States, Italy and Spain. A freely available public database, intended as a resource for researchers studying the immune response to SARS-CoV-2, is where the repertoires were released. Samples were obtained from the ongoing ImmuneRACE study (first 160 participants) and from approximately 1,200 subjects provided by 6 global collaborators. The prospective study material was composed of cDNA or gDNA derived from T cells, B-cell-depleted T cells, or PBMCs. Where HLA class I and class II types were available, the types were taken from metadata supplied by the sample provider, not from assay-based typing. Subjects who had been exposed to COVID-19, were actively infected with it, or had recovered from it provided the deeply sampled blood TCRbeta repertoires that made up the dataset. Sample metadata almost always included a de-identified subject ID, COVID-19 status, age in years and sex. Overall study outcomes, separate from this receptor: The quantity of clinical and demographic metadata differed by source and by participant and was supplied without curation.

Whole blood was collected in K2EDTA tubes by collaborating institutions according to the institutions' own protocols. Collaborator samples were shipped for TCRbeta analysis as frozen whole blood, isolated PBMCs, or DNA extracted from either sample type. The immunoSEQ Assay, a bias-controlled multiplex PCR, was used to amplify TCRbeta CDR3 regions from genomic DNA. On the study's bioinformatics: The number of nucleated cells in each sample was estimated by amplification of reference gene primers within the assay. Sequence reads were collapsed and filtered to measure the absolute abundance of every unique TCRbeta CDR3 rearrangement. For each sample, productive Simpson clonality was calculated as the square root of Simpson's diversity index over productive rearrangements. TCRdb provides this immuneACCESS table in a form limited to in-frame rearrangements. Some clones are lacking; in checked studies, under half of them reflect an unresolved V gene, and why the rest are absent is not known. V and J calls and clone size come straight from that table; D and trimming were deduced from the DNA. The sample table records tens of thousands of clones; roughly 87% of these occur just once. The ten biggest clones cover over 12% of the sample.

CDR1 and CDR2 were assigned from the germline V gene (reference sequence) as SGHNT and YYREEE. Reading from cysteine to phenylalanine, the CDR3 counts 16 amino acids. The only DNA kept is the CDR3, 48 bases in frame from the first base. The V and J ends are trimmed by 1 base and 0 bases, leaving 11 bases between them. This TCR was sampled from a male donor with acute or convalescent COVID-19. The rearrangement joined TRBV5-4 to TRBJ1-3, with the D segment identity uncertain. The source material was peripheral blood. The sequenced DNA is TGTGCCAGCAGCTTGATTGGTACTAGCTCTGGAAACACCATATATTTT. It translates as CASSLIGTSSGNTIYF.